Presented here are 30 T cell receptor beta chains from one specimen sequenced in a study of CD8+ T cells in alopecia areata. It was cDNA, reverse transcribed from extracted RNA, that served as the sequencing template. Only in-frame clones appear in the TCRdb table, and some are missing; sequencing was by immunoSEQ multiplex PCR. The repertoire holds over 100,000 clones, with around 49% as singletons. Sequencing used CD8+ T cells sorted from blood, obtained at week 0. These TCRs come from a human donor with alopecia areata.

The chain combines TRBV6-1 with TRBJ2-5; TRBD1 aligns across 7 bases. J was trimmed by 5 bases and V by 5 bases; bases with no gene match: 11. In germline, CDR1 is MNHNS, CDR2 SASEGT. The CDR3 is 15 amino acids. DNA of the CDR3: TGTGCCAGCAGTTTAAAAGACAGGGTATGGGAGACCCAGTACTTC. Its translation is CASSLKDRVWETQYF.

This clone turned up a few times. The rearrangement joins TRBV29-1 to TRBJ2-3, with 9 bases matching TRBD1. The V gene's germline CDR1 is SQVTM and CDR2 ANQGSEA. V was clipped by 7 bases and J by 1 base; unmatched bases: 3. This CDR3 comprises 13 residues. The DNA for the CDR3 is TGCAGCGGTGACAGGGGGGGCACAGATACGCAGTATTTT. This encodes CSGDRGGTDTQYF.

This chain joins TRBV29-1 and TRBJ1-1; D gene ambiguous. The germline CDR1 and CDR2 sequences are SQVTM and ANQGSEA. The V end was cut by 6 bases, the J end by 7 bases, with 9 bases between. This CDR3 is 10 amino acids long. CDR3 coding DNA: TGCAGCGTGGAGTACAATGAAGCTTTCTTT. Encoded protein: CSVEYNEAFF. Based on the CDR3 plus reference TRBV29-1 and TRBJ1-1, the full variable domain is SAVISQKPSRDICQRGTSLTIQCQVDSQVTMMFWYRQQPGQSLTLIATANQGSEATYESGFVIDKFPISRPNLTFSTLTVSNMSPEDSSIYLCSVEYNEAFFGQGTRLTVV.

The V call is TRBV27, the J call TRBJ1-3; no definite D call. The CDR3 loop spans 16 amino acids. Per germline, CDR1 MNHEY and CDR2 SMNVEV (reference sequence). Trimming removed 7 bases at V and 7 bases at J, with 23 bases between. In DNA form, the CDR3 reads TGTGCCAGCATCGGATCTCTTGTCGACGGGCAGAACACCATATATTTT. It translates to CASIGSLVDGQNTIYF.

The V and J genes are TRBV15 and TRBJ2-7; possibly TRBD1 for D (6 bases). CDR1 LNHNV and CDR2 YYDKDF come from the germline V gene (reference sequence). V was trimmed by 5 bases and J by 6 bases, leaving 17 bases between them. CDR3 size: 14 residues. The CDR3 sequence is CATSSPGTQGEQYF. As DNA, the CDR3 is TGTGCCACCAGCTCCCCCGGGACACAGGGCGAGCAGTACTTC. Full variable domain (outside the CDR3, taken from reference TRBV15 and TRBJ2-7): DAMVIQNPRYQVTQFGKPVTLSCSQTLNHNVMYWYQQKSSQAPKLLFHYYDKDFNNEADTPDNFQSRRPNTSFCFLDIRSPGLGDTAMYLCATSSPGTQGEQYFGPGTRLTVT.

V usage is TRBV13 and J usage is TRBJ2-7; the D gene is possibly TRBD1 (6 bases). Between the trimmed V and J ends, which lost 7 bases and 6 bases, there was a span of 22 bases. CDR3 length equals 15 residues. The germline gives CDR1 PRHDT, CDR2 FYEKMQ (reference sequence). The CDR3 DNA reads TGTGCCAGCACCCCTTTTCTAGGGGGACGAGGCGAGCAGTACTTC. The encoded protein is CASTPFLGGRGEQYF.

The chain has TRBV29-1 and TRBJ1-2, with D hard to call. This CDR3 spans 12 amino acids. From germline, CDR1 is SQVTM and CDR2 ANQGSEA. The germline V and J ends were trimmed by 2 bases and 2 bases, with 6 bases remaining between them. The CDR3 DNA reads TGCAGCGTTGAATTTTCGAACTATGGCTACACCTTC. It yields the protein CSVEFSNYGYTF.

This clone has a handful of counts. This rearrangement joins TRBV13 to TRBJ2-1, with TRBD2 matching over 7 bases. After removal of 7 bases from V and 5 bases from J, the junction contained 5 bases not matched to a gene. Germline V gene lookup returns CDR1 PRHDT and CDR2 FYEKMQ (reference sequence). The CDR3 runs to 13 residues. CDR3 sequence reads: CASNSGLNNEQFF. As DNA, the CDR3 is TGTGCCAGCAACTCGGGACTAAACAATGAGCAGTTCTTC.

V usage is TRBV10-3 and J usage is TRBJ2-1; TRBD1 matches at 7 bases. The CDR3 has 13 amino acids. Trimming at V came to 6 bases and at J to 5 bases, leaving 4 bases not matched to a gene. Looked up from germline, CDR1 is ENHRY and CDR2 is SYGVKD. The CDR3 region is CAIRGTVDNEQFF. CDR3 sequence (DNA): TGTGCCATCAGGGGGACAGTTGACAATGAGCAGTTCTTC.

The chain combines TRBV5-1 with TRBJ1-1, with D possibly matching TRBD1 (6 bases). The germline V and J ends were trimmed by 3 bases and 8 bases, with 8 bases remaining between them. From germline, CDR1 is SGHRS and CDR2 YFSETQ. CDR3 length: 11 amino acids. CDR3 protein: CASSYGTEAFF. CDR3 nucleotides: TGCGCCAGCAGCTATGGGACAGAAGCTTTCTTT.

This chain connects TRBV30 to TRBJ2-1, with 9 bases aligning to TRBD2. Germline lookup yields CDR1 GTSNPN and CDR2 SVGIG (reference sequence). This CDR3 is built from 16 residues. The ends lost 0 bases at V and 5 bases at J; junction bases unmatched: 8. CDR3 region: CAWSVRRGGRDNEQFF. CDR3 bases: TGTGCCTGGAGTGTACGGCGGGGGGGCCGGGACAATGAGCAGTTCTTC. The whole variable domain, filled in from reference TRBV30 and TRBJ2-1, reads SQTIHQWPATLVQPVGSPLSLECTVEGTSNPNLYWYRQAAGRGLQLLFYSVGIGQISSEVPQNLSASRPQDRQFILSSKKLLLSDSGFYLCAWSVRRGGRDNEQFFGPGTRLTVL.

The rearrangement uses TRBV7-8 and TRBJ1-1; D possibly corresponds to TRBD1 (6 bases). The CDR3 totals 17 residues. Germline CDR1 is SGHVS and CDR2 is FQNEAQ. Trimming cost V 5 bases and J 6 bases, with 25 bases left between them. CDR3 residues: CASSPDVTLEGGSEAFF. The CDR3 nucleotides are TGTGCCAGCAGCCCCGACGTGACACTGGAGGGGGGGTCTGAAGCTTTCTTT.

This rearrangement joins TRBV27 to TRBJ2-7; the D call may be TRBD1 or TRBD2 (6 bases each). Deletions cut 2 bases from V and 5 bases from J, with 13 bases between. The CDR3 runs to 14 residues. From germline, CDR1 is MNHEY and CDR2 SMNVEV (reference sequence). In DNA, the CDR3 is TGTGCCAGCAGTTTAACGGGGGCTCGGGACGAGCAGTACTTC. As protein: CASSLTGARDEQYF.

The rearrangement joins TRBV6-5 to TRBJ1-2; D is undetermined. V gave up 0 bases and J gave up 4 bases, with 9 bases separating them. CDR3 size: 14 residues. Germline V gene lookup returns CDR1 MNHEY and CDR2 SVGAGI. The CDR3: CASSYSMAAYGYTF. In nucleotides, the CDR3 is TGTGCCAGCAGTTACTCGATGGCAGCCTATGGCTACACCTTC.

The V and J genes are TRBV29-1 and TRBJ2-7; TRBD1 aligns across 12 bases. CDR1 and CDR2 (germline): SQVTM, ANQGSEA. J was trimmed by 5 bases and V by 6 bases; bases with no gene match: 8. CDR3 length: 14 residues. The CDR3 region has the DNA TGCAGCGTGGAGCTCGGGACAGGGGGCGACGAGCAGTACTTC. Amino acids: CSVELGTGGDEQYF.

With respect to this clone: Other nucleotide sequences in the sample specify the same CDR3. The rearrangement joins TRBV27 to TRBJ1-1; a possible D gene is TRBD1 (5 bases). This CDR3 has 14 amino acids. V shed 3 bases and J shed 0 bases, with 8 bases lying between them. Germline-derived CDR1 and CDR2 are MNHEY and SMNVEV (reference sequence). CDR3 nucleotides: TGTGCCAGCAGTTTCGGGGGTTTGAACACTGAAGCTTTCTTT. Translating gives CASSFGGLNTEAFF.

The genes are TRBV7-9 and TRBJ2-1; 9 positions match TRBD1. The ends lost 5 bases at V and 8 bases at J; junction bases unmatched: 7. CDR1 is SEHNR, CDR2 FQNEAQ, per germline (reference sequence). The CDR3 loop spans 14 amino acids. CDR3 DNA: TGTGCCAGCAGCGTATTGGACAGGGGTGATGAGCAGTTCTTC. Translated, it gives CASSVLDRGDEQFF.

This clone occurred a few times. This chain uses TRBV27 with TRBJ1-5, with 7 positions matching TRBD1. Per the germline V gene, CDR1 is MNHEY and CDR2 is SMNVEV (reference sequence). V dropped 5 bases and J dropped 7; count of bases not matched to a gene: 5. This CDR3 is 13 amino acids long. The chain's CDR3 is CASSPDRDQPQHF. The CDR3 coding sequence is TGTGCCAGCAGTCCCGACAGGGACCAGCCCCAGCATTTT.

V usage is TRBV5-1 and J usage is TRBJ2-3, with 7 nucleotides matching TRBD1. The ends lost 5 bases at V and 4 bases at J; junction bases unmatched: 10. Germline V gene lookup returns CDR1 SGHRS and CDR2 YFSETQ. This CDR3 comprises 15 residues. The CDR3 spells CASRDTGASSDTQYF. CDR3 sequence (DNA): TGCGCCAGCAGAGATACAGGGGCGAGTTCAGATACGCAGTATTTT.

In DNA, the CDR3 is TGCAGCGTTTTTTCCGGGACTACAGATACGCAGTATTTT. It is translated as CSVFSGTTDTQYF. The chain is built from TRBV29-1 and TRBJ2-3; perhaps TRBD2 as D (6 bases). The germline CDR1 and CDR2 sequences are SQVTM and ANQGSEA. V was trimmed by 5 bases and J by 3 bases, leaving 12 bases between them. This CDR3 is 13 amino acids long.

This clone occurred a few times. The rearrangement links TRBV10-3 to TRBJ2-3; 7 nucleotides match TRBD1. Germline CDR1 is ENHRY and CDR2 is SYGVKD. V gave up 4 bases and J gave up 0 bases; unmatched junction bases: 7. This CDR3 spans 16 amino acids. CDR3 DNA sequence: TGTGCCATCAGTGGACCAACAGGGGCTAGCACAGATACGCAGTATTTT. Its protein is CAISGPTGASTDTQYF.

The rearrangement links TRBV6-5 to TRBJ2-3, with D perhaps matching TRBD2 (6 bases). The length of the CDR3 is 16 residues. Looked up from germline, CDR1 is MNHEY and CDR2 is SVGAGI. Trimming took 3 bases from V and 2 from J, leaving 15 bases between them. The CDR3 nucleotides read TGTGCCAGCAGTTATAACGACCGGGGGTTCACAGATACGCAGTATTTT. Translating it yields CASSYNDRGFTDTQYF.

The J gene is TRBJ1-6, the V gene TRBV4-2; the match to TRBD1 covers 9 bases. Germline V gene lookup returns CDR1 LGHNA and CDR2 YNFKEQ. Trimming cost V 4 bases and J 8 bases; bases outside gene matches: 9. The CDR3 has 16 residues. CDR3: CASSREQGAVYSPLHF. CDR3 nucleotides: TGTGCCAGCAGCCGGGAACAGGGGGCGGTTTATTCACCCCTCCACTTT.

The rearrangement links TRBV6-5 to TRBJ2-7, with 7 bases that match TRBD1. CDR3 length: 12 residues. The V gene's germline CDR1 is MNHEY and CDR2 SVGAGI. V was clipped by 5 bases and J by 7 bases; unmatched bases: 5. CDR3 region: CASSNRGWEQYF. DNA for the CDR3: TGTGCCAGCAGTAACAGGGGCTGGGAGCAGTACTTC.

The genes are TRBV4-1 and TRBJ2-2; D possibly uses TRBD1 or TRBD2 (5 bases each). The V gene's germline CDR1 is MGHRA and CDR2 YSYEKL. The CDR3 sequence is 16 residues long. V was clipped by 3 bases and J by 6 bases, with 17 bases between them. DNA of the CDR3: TGCGCCAGCAGCCAGGTGGCAGGGTTGGAGGCCGGGGAGCTGTTTTTT. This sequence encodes CASSQVAGLEAGELFF.

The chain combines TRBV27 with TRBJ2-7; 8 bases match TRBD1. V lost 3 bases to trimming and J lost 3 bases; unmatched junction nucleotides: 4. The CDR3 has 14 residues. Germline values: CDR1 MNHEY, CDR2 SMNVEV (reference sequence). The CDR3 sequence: CASSFHGQGYEQYF. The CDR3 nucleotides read TGTGCCAGCAGTTTCCACGGACAGGGCTACGAGCAGTACTTC.

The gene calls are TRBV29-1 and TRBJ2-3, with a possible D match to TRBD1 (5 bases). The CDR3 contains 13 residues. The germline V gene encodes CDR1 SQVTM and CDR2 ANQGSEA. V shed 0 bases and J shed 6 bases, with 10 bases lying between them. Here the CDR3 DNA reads TGCAGCGTTGAAGATCAAGACAGCGATACGCAGTATTTT. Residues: CSVEDQDSDTQYF.

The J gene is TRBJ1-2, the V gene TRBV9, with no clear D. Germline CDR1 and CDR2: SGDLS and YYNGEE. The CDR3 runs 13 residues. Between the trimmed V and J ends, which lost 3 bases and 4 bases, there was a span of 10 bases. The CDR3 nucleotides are TGTGCCAGCAGCGGAGCCACCGGCTATGGCTACACCTTC. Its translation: CASSGATGYGYTF.

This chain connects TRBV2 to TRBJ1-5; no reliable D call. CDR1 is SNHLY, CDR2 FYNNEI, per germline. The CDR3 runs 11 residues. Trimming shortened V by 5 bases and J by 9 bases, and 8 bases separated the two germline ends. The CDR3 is CASSYLGPQHF. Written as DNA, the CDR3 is TGTGCCAGCAGTTACTTGGGGCCCCAGCATTTT.

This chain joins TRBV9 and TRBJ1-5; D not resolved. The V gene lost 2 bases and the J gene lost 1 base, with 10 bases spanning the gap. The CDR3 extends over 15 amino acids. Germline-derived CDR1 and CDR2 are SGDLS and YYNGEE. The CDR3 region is CASSVDGRSNQPQHF. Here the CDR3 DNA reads TGTGCCAGCAGCGTTGACGGACGGAGCAATCAGCCCCAGCATTTT.